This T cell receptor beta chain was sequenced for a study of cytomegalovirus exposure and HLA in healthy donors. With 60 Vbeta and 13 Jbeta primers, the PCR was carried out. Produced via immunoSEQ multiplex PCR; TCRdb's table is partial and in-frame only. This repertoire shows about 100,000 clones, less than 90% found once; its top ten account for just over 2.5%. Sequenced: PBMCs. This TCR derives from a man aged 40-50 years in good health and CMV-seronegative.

This CDR3 is CASSISGLKDTQYF. DNA of the CDR3: TGCGCCAGCAGCATTAGCGGCCTGAAGGATACGCAGTATTTT. The V and J genes are TRBV5-1 and TRBJ2-3; D is perhaps TRBD2 (6 bases). This CDR3 is built from 14 residues. The V end was cut by 4 bases, the J end by 6 bases, with 15 bases between. Germline V gives CDR1 SGHRS, CDR2 YFSETQ.